This entry describes one TCR beta chain. What it binds is not known. This sample is drawn from a study of shared clonotypes between healthy human individuals. Across the study: Three CD4 naive, three CD4 memory, two CD8 naive and one CD8 memory plate were used per donor.

The split of CD4+ cells yielded CD45RA+ naive and CD45RA-negative memory subsets. Profiled with immunoSEQ multiplex PCR; TCRdb holds only in-frame clones, not every one. Of 2 million to 2.5 million clones listed, more than 90% were seen once; the top ten hold around 0.13%. General study results and limits: Naive subsets generally had larger estimated richness than memory subsets. Inspection by rarefaction showed sorted-subset sequencing to be incomplete despite large depth.

The clonotype was recovered from a man younger than 35 in good health. What was sequenced was naive CD4+ T cells sorted from blood. Subset meaning: CD45RA+ positively selected.

The CDR3 DNA sequence: TGTGCCAGCAGTTTATGGGAGACCGGGGAGCTGTTTTTT. Translated, it gives CASSLWETGELFF. The V call is TRBV27, the J call TRBJ2-2; maybe TRBD2 (5 bases). Germline V gene lookup returns CDR1 MNHEY and CDR2 SMNVEV (reference sequence). Trimming cost V 1 base and J 5 bases, with 5 bases left between them. This CDR3 spans 13 amino acids.